The entry below describes one TCR beta chain. The target antigen is unknown. These data are taken from a study of T cell clonotyping in hematopoietic cell transplantation. Study-wide points: CD4 and CD8 repertoire contributions could not be separated without sorting.

Produced via immunoSEQ multiplex PCR; TCRdb's table is partial and in-frame only. Of about 4,400 clones in the sample, roughly 70% were seen once. Germline CDR1 reads SGHTA; CDR2 reads FQGTGA. V was clipped by 4 bases and J by 8 bases, with 11 bases between them. This CDR3 region has 13 residues. The receptor's source is a male patient aged 55 to 69 who had an allogeneic stem cell transplant, so the T cells may come from the graft donor. Some clones in this sample may be carry-over from other donors' samples. Here the sequenced sample was PBMCs, taken 100 days after allogeneic stem cell transplant. This rearrangement joins TRBV7-3 to TRBJ2-2, with D possibly matching TRBD1 (5 bases). CDR3 loop: CASSSQGFGELFF. The CDR3 DNA reads as TGTGCCAGCAGCTCGCAGGGTTTTGGGGAGCTGTTTTTT.